A single sample gave rise to the 32 T cell receptor beta chains below, sequenced in a study of blood T cell repertoires in COVID-19. Method: immunoSEQ multiplex PCR; TCRdb's copy keeps in-frame clones and lacks some. The data show almost 70,000 clones, roughly 80% seen once. The sequenced sample was peripheral blood. All receptors come from a man between 60 and 75 years old with acute or convalescent COVID-19.

This clone was observed once. The chain recombines TRBV27 with TRBJ1-2; D is perhaps TRBD1 (6 bases). Germline CDR1 and CDR2: MNHEY and SMNVEV (reference sequence). The V gene lost 5 bases and the J gene lost 2 bases, with 12 bases spanning the gap. The CDR3 contains 14 residues. CDR3 amino acids: CASSPAGTNYGYTF. The CDR3 DNA reads as TGTGCCAGCAGTCCTGCCGGGACAAACTATGGCTACACCTTC.

V usage is TRBV14 and J usage is TRBJ1-1; 9 bases are a match to TRBD1. CDR3 length equals 16 residues. The ends lost 0 bases at V and 6 bases at J; junction bases unmatched: 8. Per the germline V gene, CDR1 is SGHDN and CDR2 is FVKESK. CDR3 in DNA: TGTGCCAGCAGCCAAGATACAGGGGGCCGTGGGGCTGAAGCTTTCTTT. Its translation: CASSQDTGGRGAEAFF.

The chain carries TRBV2 and TRBJ1-4; perhaps TRBD1 as D (6 bases). The CDR3 consists of 14 residues. Germline-derived CDR1 and CDR2 are SNHLY and FYNNEI. Trimming left V 5 bases short and J 1 base short, with 8 bases between. The CDR3: CASSNRETNEKLFF. In nucleotides, the CDR3 is TGTGCCAGCAGTAACAGGGAAACTAATGAAAAACTGTTTTTT.

This clone has ten or more counts. The V and J genes are TRBV5-1 and TRBJ1-3; weak D call: TRBD1 (6 bases). V was cut by 4 bases and J by 3 bases, with 17 bases left in between. CDR3 length equals 16 residues. Germline V gives CDR1 SGHRS, CDR2 YFSETQ. The CDR3 DNA follows: TGCGCCAGCAGCAATCGAGGGGGGGTTTTTGGAAACACCATATATTTT. Protein sequence: CASSNRGGVFGNTIYF.

The chain joins TRBV9 to TRBJ1-2; 8 bases are shared with TRBD1. CDR3 length: 16 residues. V lost 1 base, J lost 0 bases, and 5 bases stayed unmatched. From germline, CDR1 is SGDLS and CDR2 YYNGEE. The CDR3 spells CASSVSPGQANYGYTF. The CDR3 nucleotides read TGTGCCAGCAGCGTAAGTCCGGGACAGGCTAACTATGGCTACACCTTC.

The V call is TRBV4-3, the J call TRBJ2-5; 9 positions match TRBD2. CDR3 length equals 15 residues. Per the germline V gene, CDR1 is LGHNA and CDR2 is YSLEER. Losses at the gene ends were 8 bases for V and 1 base for J; bases not matched to a gene: 8. In DNA, the CDR3 is TGCGCCAGCGGCCCACTAGCGGGCCTCCAAGAGACCCAGTACTTC. It encodes CASGPLAGLQETQYF.

The rearrangement uses TRBV19 and TRBJ2-5, with TRBD2 matching 9 bases. J was trimmed by 4 bases and V by 6 bases; bases with no gene match: 6. Germline values: CDR1 LNHDA, CDR2 SQIVND (reference sequence). This CDR3 region has 14 residues. Here the CDR3 DNA reads TGTGCCAGTAGACAGACTAGCGGTCGAGAGACCCAGTACTTC. It specifies CASRQTSGRETQYF.

This chain connects TRBV25-1 to TRBJ1-3; 7 nucleotides match TRBD1. The CDR3 has 13 residues. Germline V gene lookup returns CDR1 MGHDK and CDR2 SYGVNS. The V and J ends lost 9 bases and 4 bases, in that order; junction bases with no gene match: 6. In nucleotides, the CDR3 is TGTGCCAGTAGCAGGGGGTCCGGAAACACCATATATTTT. It is translated as CASSRGSGNTIYF.

The gene calls are TRBV7-2 and TRBJ2-1, with 8 nucleotides matching TRBD1. V lost 5 bases and J lost 4; bases outside the gene matches: 7. The CDR3 has 15 amino acids. Per germline, CDR1 SGHTA and CDR2 FQGNSA. The CDR3 nucleotides are TGTGCCAGCAGCGTCGACAGGGACAGGTACAATGAGCAGTTCTTC. Protein: CASSVDRDRYNEQFF.

The chain has TRBV10-3 and TRBJ2-3, with D tentatively TRBD1 (6 bases). Germline V gene sequence: CDR1 ENHRY, CDR2 SYGVKD. With 2 bases removed from V and 5 bases from J, the gap between germline ends came to 17 bases. This CDR3 has 16 amino acids. In nucleotides, the CDR3 is TGTGCCATCAGTGAGCAACCACAGGGAAAGGAAGATACGCAGTATTTT. Translation gives CAISEQPQGKEDTQYF.

V gene TRBV4-3 combines with J gene TRBJ2-6, with 13 nucleotides matching TRBD2. The CDR3 is 17 amino acids. Germline V gene data show CDR1 as LGHNA and CDR2 as YSLEER. The junction had 0 bases not matched to a gene; V was cut back by 1 base and J by 3 bases. This chain's CDR3 is CASSQGTSGGGANVLTF. The CDR3 bases are TGCGCCAGCAGCCAAGGGACTAGCGGGGGTGGGGCCAACGTCCTGACTTTC.

This chain connects TRBV2 to TRBJ2-5; 8 bases align to TRBD1. With V trimmed by 3 bases and J by 5 bases, 5 bases remained unmatched. CDR1 SNHLY and CDR2 FYNNEI come from the germline V gene. The CDR3 contains 14 residues. The CDR3 DNA is TGTGCCAGCAGTGATCCAGGGGGCGTGGAGACCCAGTACTTC. Translating gives CASSDPGGVETQYF.

This CDR3 is CASSRSGGDYEQYF. In DNA, the CDR3 is TGTGCCAGCAGCCGTAGCGGGGGGGACTACGAGCAGTACTTC. The rearrangement uses TRBV11-2 and TRBJ2-7; TRBD2 agrees at 11 bases. J gave up 3 bases and V 5 bases, and 3 bases lay outside the gene matches. Germline lookup yields CDR1 SGHAT and CDR2 FQNNGV. CDR3 length equals 14 residues.

The chain uses TRBV5-6 and TRBJ1-1; 10 positions agree with TRBD1. CDR1 SGHDT and CDR2 YYEEEE come from the germline V gene. Trimming took 4 bases from V and 4 from J; bases not matched to a gene: 13. There are 17 residues in the CDR3. In DNA, the CDR3 is TGTGCCAGCAGCCCTATCGGGACAGGGGTTGAGGGCACTGAAGCTTTCTTT. Translated: CASSPIGTGVEGTEAFF.

The gene calls are TRBV27 and TRBJ1-1, with TRBD1 as a possible D gene (5 bases). V was trimmed by 3 bases and J by 7 bases, leaving 12 bases between them. The CDR3 loop spans 13 amino acids. Germline V gives CDR1 MNHEY, CDR2 SMNVEV (reference sequence). Here the CDR3 DNA reads TGTGCCAGCAGTTTCGGGCGGGACCTTGAAGCTTTCTTT. It translates to CASSFGRDLEAFF.

This chain connects TRBV6-2 or TRBV6-3 to TRBJ1-5; unclear D gene. CDR3 length equals 14 residues. V lost 5 bases and J lost 4, with 12 bases in between. Germline-derived CDR1 and CDR2 are MNHEY and SVGEGT. The CDR3 DNA sequence: TGTGCCAGCAGTAAGACCGGCGGGAATCAGCCCCAGCATTTT. The encoded protein is CASSKTGGNQPQHF.

The sample holds a few counts of this clone. V and J are TRBV4-3 and TRBJ2-2; D remains unclear. The CDR3 covers 17 residues. The germline CDR1 and CDR2 sequences are LGHNA and YSLEER. V dropped 5 bases and J dropped 0 bases, with 16 bases sitting between them. DNA of the CDR3: TGCGCCAGCAGCGACGAACCCTACACTACGAACACCGGGGAGCTGTTTTTT. Translating gives CASSDEPYTTNTGELFF.

The chain employs TRBV10-3 and TRBJ1-2; D is unclear. CDR3 length equals 13 residues. Trimming took 4 bases from V and 4 from J, leaving 10 bases between them. CDR1 is ENHRY, CDR2 SYGVKD, per germline. CDR3 nucleotides: TGTGCCATCAGTGTGGCAGACTCCTATGGCTACACCTTC. It translates to CAISVADSYGYTF.

The chain is built from TRBV6-6 and TRBJ1-6, with a tentative D call TRBD1 (5 bases). The CDR3 runs to 16 residues. V lost 9 bases, J lost 5 bases, and 20 bases lay in between. The germline gives CDR1 MNHNY, CDR2 SVGAGI (reference sequence). The CDR3 protein is CASADARGGNNSPLHF. The CDR3 DNA is TGTGCCAGTGCCGACGCACGGGGGGGAAATAATTCACCCCTCCACTTT.

The chain combines TRBV4-1 with TRBJ2-2; 8 bases align to TRBD2. CDR3 length equals 15 residues. Germline assignment: CDR1 MGHRA and CDR2 YSYEKL. Unmatched junction bases numbered 7, after V lost 5 bases and J lost 5 bases. The CDR3 DNA sequence: TGCGCCAGCAGCTCGACACGGGGGGGGACCGGGGAGCTGTTTTTT. Amino acids: CASSSTRGGTGELFF.

V usage is TRBV7-2 and J usage is TRBJ1-2, with 7 bases identical to TRBD1. CDR1 is SGHTA, CDR2 FQGNSA, per germline. V shed 0 bases, J shed 3 bases, and the junction held 4 bases outside the gene matches. The CDR3 sequence is 15 residues long. CDR3 nucleotide sequence: TGTGCCAGCAGCTTAGCAGGGGGCGTCGACTATGGCTACACCTTC. Amino acids: CASSLAGGVDYGYTF.

The chain carries TRBV12-3 or TRBV12-4 and TRBJ2-7; no clear D. The CDR3 contains 13 residues. Trimming took 7 bases from V and 5 from J, leaving 15 bases between them. CDR3 nucleotides: TGTGCCAGCACCTTCTCCGGAGTTAACGAGCAGTACTTC. Its translation is CASTFSGVNEQYF.

The J gene is TRBJ1-1, the V gene TRBV29-1; unclear D gene. Germline loops: CDR1 SQVTM, CDR2 ANQGSEA. V was clipped by 7 bases and J by 1 base, with 7 bases between them. The CDR3 consists of 11 residues. CDR3 DNA sequence: TGCAGCGCCCTCGGGAACACTGAAGCTTTCTTT. It is translated as CSALGNTEAFF.

The CDR3 DNA reads as TGTGCCAGCAGCTCCTCCGGGACAGGGGACGAAAAACTGTTTTTT. It is translated as CASSSSGTGDEKLFF. This chain uses TRBV5-4 with TRBJ1-4, with 10 bases identical to TRBD1. Trimming took 3 bases from V and 8 from J; bases not matched to a gene: 7. The germline V gene encodes CDR1 SGHNT and CDR2 YYREEE (reference sequence). The CDR3 is 15 amino acids.

Written as DNA, the CDR3 is TGTGCCAGCACCGGACAAGCCAACACTGAAGCTTTCTTT. This gives the protein CASTGQANTEAFF. V is TRBV18 and J is TRBJ1-1; tentative D call: TRBD1 (5 bases). Germline V lookup: CDR1 KGHSH, CDR2 LQKENI. Trimming cost V 8 bases and J 2 bases, with 12 bases left between them. The CDR3 runs 13 residues.

This chain connects TRBV5-1 to TRBJ1-2; perhaps TRBD1 as D (5 bases). This CDR3 has 14 residues. Germline V gene sequence: CDR1 SGHRS, CDR2 YFSETQ. Trimming left V 6 bases short and J 6 bases short, with 18 bases between. The CDR3: CASNENQGVDGYTF. The CDR3 DNA follows: TGCGCCAGCAATGAAAACCAGGGCGTCGATGGCTACACCTTC.

The CDR3 nucleotides read TGTGCCAGCAGGTCAGGGGGTGCAACTAATGAAAAACTGTTTTTT. It translates to CASRSGGATNEKLFF. This chain links TRBV6-5 with TRBJ1-4, with TRBD1 identical over 7 bases. This CDR3 spans 15 amino acids. V trimming: 6 bases; J trimming: 0 bases; junction bases outside the gene matches: 4. CDR1 is MNHEY and CDR2 is SVGAGI in the germline V gene.

The rearrangement uses TRBV19 and TRBJ1-5; D remains unclear. Trimming took 5 bases from V and 6 from J, leaving 8 bases between them. The CDR3 length is 12 residues. In germline, CDR1 is LNHDA, CDR2 SQIVND (reference sequence). CDR3 in amino acids: CASSPLGQPQHF. CDR3 nucleotides: TGTGCCAGTAGTCCGCTCGGTCAGCCCCAGCATTTT.

This clone appeared once. The genes are TRBV7-2 and TRBJ1-4; the D is unclear. V was trimmed by 2 bases and J by 0 bases, leaving 4 bases between them. This CDR3 region has 14 residues. Germline loops: CDR1 SGHTA, CDR2 FQGNSA. The CDR3 DNA follows: TGTGCCAGCAGCTTAACAGCAACTAATGAAAAACTGTTTTTT. Residues: CASSLTATNEKLFF. The entire variable domain, with the rest obtained from reference TRBV7-2 and TRBJ1-4, is as follows: GAGVSQSPSNKVTEKGKDVELRCDPISGHTALYWYRQSLGQGLEFLIYFQGNSAPDKSGLPSDRFSAERTGGSVSTLTIQRTQQEDSAVYLCASSLTATNEKLFFGSGTQLSVL.

The genes are TRBV5-1 and TRBJ2-1; the D gene is possibly TRBD2 (7 bases). CDR1 and CDR2 (germline): SGHRS, YFSETQ. V shed 4 bases and J shed 3 bases, with 14 bases lying between them. The CDR3 has 15 residues. CDR3 coding DNA: TGCGCCAGCAGCCGCGGGGGAGGGGGCTACAATGAGCAGTTCTTC. This codes for CASSRGGGGYNEQFF.

The chain couples TRBV6-5 to TRBJ1-5; tentatively, D is TRBD1 (5 bases). Trimming shortened V by 8 bases and J by 2 bases, and 10 bases separated the two germline ends. The CDR3 loop spans 13 amino acids. CDR1 is MNHEY and CDR2 is SVGAGI in the germline V gene. The CDR3 loop reads CASGRGGNQPQHF. CDR3 nucleotide sequence: TGTGCCAGCGGTAGGGGTGGCAATCAGCCCCAGCATTTT.

The chain combines TRBV19 with TRBJ2-1; TRBD1 matches 7 bases. Germline V CDR1 and CDR2: LNHDA, SQIVND (reference sequence). The length of the CDR3 is 14 residues. The trim removed 5 bases at V and 0 bases at J, leaving 1 base unmatched. The CDR3 is CASSRQGSYNEQFF. The CDR3 bases are TGTGCCAGTAGTCGACAGGGCTCCTACAATGAGCAGTTCTTC.